The clone carrying this TCR beta chain was seen a handful of times. No antigen is known for it. Whenever a sample was processed, at least 7 million PBMCs were isolated. This entry belongs to a study of blood T cells in healthy people across ages. With 5 bases clipped from V and 5 bases from J, the junction kept 12 bases outside the gene matches. Germline CDR1 SGHTA, CDR2 FQGNSA. The CDR3 is 16 amino acids. Together with a sample-barcoded 5' primer, a J-beta primer mix was included in a second PCR lasting about 6 to 11 cycles. Sequencing of every sample gave 2.5 million or more CDR3-containing paired-end reads. TCRdb processed the 5' RACE reads anew with MiXCR; each CDR3 protein has one entry. The profile shows around 1,100,000 distinct CDR3 sequences, more than 30% of them singletons. Study-level points and caveats: A strong correlation between TCR beta diversity and naive T cell percentage was seen. Possibly, changes in expanded clonotypes were confounded because donor CMV status was unknown.

V gene TRBV7-2 combines with J gene TRBJ2-1; 7 nucleotides line up with TRBD2. Material for sequencing was blood. The sequence was obtained from a man aged 18 to 29 in good health. The CDR3 reads CASSRGSLADNNEQFF. CDR3 sequence (DNA): TGTGCCAGCAGCCGTGGTTCGCTAGCGGATAACAATGAGCAGTTCTTC.